This TCR beta chain was found in a study of cytomegalovirus exposure and HLA in healthy donors. The PCR ran on 60 Vbeta and 13 Jbeta primers. The protocol was immunoSEQ multiplex PCR, while the TCRdb copy is restricted to in-frame clones and leaves out a portion. This sample has about 150,000 clones, with approximately 79% found just once. Germline V lookup: CDR1 MDHEN, CDR2 SYDVKM. V lost 7 bases to trimming and J lost 4 bases; unmatched junction nucleotides: 24. CDR3 size: 20 residues. This sequence joins TRBV28 and TRBJ2-2; the match to TRBD2 covers 7 bases. The sample consisted of PBMCs. The clonotype comes from a man in his forties or fifties in good health and CMV-seropositive. The CDR3 DNA sequence: TGTGCCAGCAACGCCGGGGGGTCCGGTCCTTCCCGAGCGGGCACCGGGGAGCTGTTTTTT. It codes for CASNAGGSGPSRAGTGELFF.